This T cell receptor (beta chain) was sequenced in a study of blood T cell repertoires in COVID-19. Study context: Acute and convalescent COVID-19 specimens originated in the United States, Italy and Spain. PBMCs, B-cell-depleted T cells, or T cells provided the cDNA or gDNA that made up the material.

Trimming cost V 3 bases and J 3 bases; bases outside gene matches: 8. The CDR3 has 15 amino acids. Germline V gene data show CDR1 as SGDLS and CDR2 as YYNGEE. As processed by the authors: Using reference gene primer amplification, nucleated cell counts were estimated. Some clones are missing from TCRdb's copy, which holds only in-frame ones; the method was immunoSEQ multiplex PCR. The V and J calls and clone size come from that table; D and trimming were worked out from the DNA. The sample records over 25,000 clones, 85% to 90% being singletons. The TCR was taken from a man aged 60 to 75 with acute or convalescent COVID-19. The rearrangement uses TRBV9 and TRBJ1-2, with TRBD1 matching over 7 bases. Sequenced sample: peripheral blood. The CDR3 DNA follows: TGTGCCAGCAGCGCAAGACGCGGGACAGACTATGGCTACACCTTC. This translates into CASSARRGTDYGYTF. Looking up the rest from reference TRBV9 and TRBJ1-2 gives the full variable domain: DSGVTQTPKHLITATGQRVTLRCSPRSGDLSVYWYQQSLDQGLQFLIQYYNGEERAKGNILERFSAQQFPDLHSELNLSSLELGDSALYFCASSARRGTDYGYTFGSGTRLTVV.